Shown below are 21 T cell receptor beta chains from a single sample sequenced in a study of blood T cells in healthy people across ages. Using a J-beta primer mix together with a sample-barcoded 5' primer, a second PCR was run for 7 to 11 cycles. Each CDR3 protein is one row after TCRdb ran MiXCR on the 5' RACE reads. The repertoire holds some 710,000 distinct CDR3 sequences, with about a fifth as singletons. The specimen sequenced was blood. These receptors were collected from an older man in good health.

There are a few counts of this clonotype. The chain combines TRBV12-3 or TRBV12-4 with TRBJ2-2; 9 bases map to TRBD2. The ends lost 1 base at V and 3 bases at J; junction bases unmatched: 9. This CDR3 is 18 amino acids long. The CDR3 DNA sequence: TGTGCCAGCAGTTTAGGCGGGAGGGCCCTCTTAGACACCGGGGAGCTGTTTTTT. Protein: CASSLGGRALLDTGELFF.

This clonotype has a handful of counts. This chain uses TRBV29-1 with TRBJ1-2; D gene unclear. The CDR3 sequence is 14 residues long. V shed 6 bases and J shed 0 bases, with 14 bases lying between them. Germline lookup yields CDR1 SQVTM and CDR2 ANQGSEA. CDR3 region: CSVREAGANYGYTF. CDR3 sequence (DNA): TGCAGCGTAAGGGAGGCGGGAGCTAACTATGGCTACACCTTC.

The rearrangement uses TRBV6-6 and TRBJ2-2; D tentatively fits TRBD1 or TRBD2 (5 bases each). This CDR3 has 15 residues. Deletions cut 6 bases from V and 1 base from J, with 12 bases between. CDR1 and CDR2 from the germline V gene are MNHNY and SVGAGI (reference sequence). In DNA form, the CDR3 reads TGTGCCAGCAGAGGGACGGAGAGGAACACCGGGGAGCTGTTTTTT. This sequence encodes CASRGTERNTGELFF.

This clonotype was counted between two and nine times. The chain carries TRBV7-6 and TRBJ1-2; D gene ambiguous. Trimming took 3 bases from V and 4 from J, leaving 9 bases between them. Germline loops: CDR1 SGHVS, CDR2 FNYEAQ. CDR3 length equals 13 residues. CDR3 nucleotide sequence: TGTGCCAGCAGCTTCGAGGGCTCCTATGGCTACACCTTC. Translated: CASSFEGSYGYTF.

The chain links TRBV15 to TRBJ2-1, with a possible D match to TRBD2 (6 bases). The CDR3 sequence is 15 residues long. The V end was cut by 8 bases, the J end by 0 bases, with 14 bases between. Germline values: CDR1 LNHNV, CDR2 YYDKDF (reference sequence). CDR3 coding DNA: TGTGCCACCGCTCCTCTGGGGGGCTCCTACAATGAGCAGTTCTTC. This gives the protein CATAPLGGSYNEQFF.

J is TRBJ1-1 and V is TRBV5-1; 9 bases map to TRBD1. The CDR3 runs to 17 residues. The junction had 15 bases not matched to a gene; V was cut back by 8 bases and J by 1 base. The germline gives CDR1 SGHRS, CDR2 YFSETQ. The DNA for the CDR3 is TGCGCCAGTCGACCAGGGGGACAGGGTGTGCGGAACACTGAAGCTTTCTTT. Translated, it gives CASRPGGQGVRNTEAFF.

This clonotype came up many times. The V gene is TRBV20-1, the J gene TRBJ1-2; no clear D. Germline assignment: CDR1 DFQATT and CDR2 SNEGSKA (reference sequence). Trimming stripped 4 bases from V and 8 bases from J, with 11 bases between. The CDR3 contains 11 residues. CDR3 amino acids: CSAMGRRGYTF. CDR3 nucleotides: TGCAGTGCTATGGGCCGTCGGGGCTACACCTTC.

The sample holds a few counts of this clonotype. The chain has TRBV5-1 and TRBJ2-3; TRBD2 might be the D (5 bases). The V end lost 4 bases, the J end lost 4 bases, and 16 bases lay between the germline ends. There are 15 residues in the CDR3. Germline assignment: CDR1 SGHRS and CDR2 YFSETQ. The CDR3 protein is CASSPEGASPDTQYF. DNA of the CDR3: TGCGCCAGCAGCCCCGAGGGAGCGTCCCCAGATACGCAGTATTTT. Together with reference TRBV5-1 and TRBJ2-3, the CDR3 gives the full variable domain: KAGVTQTPRYLIKTRGQQVTLSCSPISGHRSVSWYQQTPGQGLQFLFEYFSETQRNKGNFPGRFSGRQFSNSRSEMNVSTLELGDSALYLCASSPEGASPDTQYFGPGTRLTVL.

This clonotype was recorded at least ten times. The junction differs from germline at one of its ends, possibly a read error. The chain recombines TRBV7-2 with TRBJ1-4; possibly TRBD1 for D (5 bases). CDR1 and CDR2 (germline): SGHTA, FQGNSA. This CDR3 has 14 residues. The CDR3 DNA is TGCGCCAGCAGCTTGGTCGGGGGAGGCGAAAAACTGTTTTTT. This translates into CASSLVGGGEKLFF. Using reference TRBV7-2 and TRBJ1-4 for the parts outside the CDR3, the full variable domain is GAGVSQSPSNKVTEKGKDVELRCDPISGHTALYWYRQSLGQGLEFLIYFQGNSAPDKSGLPSDRFSAERTGGSVSTLTIQRTQQEDSAVYLCASSLVGGGEKLFFGSGTQLSVL.

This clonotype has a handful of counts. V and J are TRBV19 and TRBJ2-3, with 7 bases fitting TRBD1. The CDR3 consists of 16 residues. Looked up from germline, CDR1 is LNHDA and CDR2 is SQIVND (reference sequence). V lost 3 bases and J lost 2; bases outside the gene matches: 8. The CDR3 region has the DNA TGTGCCAGTAGTATTCGTCCGGGACAGATCACAGATACGCAGTATTTT. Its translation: CASSIRPGQITDTQYF.

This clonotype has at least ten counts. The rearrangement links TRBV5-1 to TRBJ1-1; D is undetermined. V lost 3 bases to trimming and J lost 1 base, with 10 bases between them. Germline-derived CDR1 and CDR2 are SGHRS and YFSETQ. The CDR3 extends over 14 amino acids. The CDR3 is CASSSDDRNTEAFF. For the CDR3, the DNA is TGCGCCAGCAGCTCCGACGACCGGAACACTGAAGCTTTCTTT.

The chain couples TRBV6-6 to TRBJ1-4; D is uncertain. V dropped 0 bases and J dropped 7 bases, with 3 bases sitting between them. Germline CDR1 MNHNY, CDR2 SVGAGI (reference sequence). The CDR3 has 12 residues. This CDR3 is CASSYSSEKLFF. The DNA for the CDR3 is TGTGCCAGCAGTTACTCGAGTGAAAAACTGTTTTTT.

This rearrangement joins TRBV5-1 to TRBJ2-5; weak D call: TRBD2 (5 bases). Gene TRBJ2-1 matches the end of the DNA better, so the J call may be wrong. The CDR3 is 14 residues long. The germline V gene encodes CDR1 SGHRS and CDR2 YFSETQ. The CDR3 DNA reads TGCGCCAGCAGCTTGATCGGGAAAGGAAATGAGCAGTTCTTC. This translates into CASSLIGKGNEQFF.

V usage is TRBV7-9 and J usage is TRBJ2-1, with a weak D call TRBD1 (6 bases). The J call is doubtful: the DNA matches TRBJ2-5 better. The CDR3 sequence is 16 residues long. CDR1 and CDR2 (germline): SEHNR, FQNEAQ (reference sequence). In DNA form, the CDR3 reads TGTGCCAGCAGCTCGGCCCCGGGACACCCAAGAGAAACCCAGTACTTC. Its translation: CASSSAPGHPRETQYF.

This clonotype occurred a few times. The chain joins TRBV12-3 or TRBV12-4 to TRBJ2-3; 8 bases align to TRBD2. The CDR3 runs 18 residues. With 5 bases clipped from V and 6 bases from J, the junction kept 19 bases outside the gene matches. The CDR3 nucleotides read TGTGCCAGCAGTCCATGCCCCCTGGGTAGCGGGACTGGGGATACGCAGTATTTT. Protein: CASSPCPLGSGTGDTQYF.

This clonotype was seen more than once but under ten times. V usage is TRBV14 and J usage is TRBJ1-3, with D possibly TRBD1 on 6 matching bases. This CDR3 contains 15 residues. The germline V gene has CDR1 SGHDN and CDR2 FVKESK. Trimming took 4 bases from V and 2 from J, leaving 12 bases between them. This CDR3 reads CASSRYGQPGNTIYF. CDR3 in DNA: TGTGCCAGCAGCCGATACGGACAGCCTGGAAACACCATATATTTT.

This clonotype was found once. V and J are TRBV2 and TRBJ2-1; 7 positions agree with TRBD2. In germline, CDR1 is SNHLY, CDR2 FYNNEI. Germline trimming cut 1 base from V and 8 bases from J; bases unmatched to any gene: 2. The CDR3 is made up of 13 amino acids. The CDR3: CASSEVGGYEQFF. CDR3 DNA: TGTGCCAGCAGTGAAGTCGGGGGGTATGAGCAGTTCTTC.

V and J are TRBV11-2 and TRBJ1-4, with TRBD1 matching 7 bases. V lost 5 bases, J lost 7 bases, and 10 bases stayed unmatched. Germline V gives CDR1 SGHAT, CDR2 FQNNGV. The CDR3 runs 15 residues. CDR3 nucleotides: TGTGCCAGCAGCATCAGGGGGGCGGATGTTGAAAAACTGTTTTTT. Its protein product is CASSIRGADVEKLFF.

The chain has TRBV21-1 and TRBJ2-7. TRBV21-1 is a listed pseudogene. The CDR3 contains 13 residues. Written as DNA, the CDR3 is TGTGCCAGCAATAGGCAACAAGGCTACGAGCAGTACTTC. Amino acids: CASNRQQGYEQYF.

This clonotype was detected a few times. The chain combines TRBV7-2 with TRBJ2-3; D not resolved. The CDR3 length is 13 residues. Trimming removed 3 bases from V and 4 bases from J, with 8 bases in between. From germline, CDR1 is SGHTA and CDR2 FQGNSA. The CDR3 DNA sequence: TGTGCCAGCAGCTTTGTCCTCTCAGATACGCAGTATTTT. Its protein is CASSFVLSDTQYF.

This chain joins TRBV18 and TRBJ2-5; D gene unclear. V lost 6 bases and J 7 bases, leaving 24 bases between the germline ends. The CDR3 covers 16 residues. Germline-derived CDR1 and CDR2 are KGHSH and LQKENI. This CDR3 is CASSSIGPGNIRTQYF. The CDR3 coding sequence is TGTGCCAGCTCCTCAATCGGACCCGGTAATATAAGGACCCAGTACTTC. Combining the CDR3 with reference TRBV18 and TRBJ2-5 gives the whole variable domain NAGVMQNPRHLVRRRGQEARLRCSPMKGHSHVYWYRQLPEEGLKFMVYLQKENIIDESGMPKERFSAEFPKEGPSILRIQQVVRGDSAAYFCASSSIGPGNIRTQYFGPGTRLLVL.